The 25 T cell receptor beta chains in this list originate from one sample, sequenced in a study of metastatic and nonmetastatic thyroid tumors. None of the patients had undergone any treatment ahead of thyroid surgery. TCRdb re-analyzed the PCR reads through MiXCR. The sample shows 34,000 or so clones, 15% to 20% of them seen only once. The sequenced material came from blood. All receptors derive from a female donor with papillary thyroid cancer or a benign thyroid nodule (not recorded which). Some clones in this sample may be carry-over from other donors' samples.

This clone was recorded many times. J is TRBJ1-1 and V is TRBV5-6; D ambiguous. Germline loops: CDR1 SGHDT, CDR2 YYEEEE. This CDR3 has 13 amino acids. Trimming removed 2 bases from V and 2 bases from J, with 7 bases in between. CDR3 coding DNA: TGTGCCAGCAGCTTCCGCCTTAACACTGAAGCTTTCTTT. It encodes CASSFRLNTEAFF.

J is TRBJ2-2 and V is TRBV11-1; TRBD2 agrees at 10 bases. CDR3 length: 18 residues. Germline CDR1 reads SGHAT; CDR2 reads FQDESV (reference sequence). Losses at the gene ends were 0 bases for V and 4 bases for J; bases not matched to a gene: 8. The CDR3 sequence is CASSLAGLAGVFTGELFF. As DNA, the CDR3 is TGTGCCAGCAGCTTAGCGGGGCTAGCGGGAGTGTTCACCGGGGAGCTGTTTTTT. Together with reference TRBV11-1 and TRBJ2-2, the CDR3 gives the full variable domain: EAEVAQSPRYKITEKSQAVAFWCDPISGHATLYWYRQILGQGPELLVQFQDESVVDDSQLPKDRFSAERLKGVDSTLKIQPAELGDSAMYLCASSLAGLAGVFTGELFFGEGSRLTVL.

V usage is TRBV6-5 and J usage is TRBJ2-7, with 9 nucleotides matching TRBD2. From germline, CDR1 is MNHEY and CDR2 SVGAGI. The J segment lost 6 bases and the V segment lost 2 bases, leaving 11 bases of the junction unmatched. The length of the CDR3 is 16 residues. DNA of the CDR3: TGTGCCAGCAGTTACGCCACCGGGACTAGCCCTGTCGAGCAGTACTTC. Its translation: CASSYATGTSPVEQYF.

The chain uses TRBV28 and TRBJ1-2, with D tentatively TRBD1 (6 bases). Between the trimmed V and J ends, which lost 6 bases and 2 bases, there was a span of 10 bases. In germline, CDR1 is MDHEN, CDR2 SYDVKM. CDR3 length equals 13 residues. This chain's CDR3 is CASSLDRNYGYTF. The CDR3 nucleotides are TGTGCCAGCAGCCTGGACAGAAACTATGGCTACACCTTC.

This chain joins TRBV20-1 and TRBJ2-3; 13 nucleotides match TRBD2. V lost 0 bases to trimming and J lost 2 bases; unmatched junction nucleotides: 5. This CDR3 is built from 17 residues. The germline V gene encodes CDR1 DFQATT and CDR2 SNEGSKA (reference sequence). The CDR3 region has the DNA TGCAGTGCTAGAGACGTCGGGACTAGCGGGATCACAGATACGCAGTATTTT. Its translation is CSARDVGTSGITDTQYF.

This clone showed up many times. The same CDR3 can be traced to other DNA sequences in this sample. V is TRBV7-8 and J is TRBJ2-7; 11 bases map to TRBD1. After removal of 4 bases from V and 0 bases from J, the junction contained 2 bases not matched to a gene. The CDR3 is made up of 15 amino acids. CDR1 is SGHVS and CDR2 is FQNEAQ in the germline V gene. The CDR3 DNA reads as TGTGCCAGCAGCTCTGGGACAGGGGGCTCCTACGAGCAGTACTTC. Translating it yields CASSSGTGGSYEQYF.

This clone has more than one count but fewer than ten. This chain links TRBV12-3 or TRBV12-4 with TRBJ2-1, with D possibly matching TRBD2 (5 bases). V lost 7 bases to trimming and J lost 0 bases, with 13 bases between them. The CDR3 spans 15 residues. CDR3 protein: CASISTGSSYNEQFF. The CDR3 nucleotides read TGTGCCAGCATTTCCACTGGGAGCTCCTACAATGAGCAGTTCTTC.

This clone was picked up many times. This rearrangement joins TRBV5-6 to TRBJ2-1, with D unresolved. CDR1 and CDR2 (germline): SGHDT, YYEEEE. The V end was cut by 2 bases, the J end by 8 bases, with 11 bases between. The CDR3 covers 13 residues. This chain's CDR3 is CASSFASGDEQFF. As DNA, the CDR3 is TGTGCCAGCAGCTTTGCCAGTGGGGATGAGCAGTTCTTC. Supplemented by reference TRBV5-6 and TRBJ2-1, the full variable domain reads DAGVTQSPTHLIKTRGQQVTLRCSPKSGHDTVSWYQQALGQGPQFIFQYYEEEERQRGNFPDRFSGHQFPNYSSELNVNALLLGDSALYLCASSFASGDEQFFGPGTRLTVL.

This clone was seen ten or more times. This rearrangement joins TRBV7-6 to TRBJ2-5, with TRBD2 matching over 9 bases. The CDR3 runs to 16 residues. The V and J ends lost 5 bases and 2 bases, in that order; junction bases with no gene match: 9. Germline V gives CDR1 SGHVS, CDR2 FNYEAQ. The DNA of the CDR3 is TGTGCCAGCAGCCCTAAAACTAGCGGGTTACAAGAGACCCAGTACTTC. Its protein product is CASSPKTSGLQETQYF.

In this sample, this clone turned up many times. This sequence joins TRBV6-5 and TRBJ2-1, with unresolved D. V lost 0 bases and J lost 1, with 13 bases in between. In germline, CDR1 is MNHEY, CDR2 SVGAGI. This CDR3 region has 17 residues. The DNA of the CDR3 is TGTGCCAGCAGTTACTCGGAAAGGGCAGTATCCTACAATGAGCAGTTCTTC. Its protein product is CASSYSERAVSYNEQFF.

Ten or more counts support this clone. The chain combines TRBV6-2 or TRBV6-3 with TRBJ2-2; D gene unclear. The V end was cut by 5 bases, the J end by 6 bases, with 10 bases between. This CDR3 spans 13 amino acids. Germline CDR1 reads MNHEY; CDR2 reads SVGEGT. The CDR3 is CASSPVSAGELFF. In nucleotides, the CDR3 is TGTGCCAGCAGTCCGGTTTCGGCCGGGGAGCTGTTTTTT.

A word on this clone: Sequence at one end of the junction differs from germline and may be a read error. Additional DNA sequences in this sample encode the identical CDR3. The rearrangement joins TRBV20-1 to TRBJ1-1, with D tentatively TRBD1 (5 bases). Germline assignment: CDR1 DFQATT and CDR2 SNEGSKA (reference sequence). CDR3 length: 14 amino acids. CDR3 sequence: CSAQRDGMNTEAFF. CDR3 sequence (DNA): TGTAGTGCTCAACGGGACGGAATGAATACTGAAGCTTTCTTT.

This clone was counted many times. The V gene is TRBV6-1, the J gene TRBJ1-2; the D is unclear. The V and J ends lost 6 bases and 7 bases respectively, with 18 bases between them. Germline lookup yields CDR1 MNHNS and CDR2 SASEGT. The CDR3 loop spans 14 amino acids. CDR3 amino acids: CASSFRQASGGYTF. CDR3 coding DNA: TGTGCCAGCAGCTTTCGACAAGCCTCGGGTGGCTACACCTTC.

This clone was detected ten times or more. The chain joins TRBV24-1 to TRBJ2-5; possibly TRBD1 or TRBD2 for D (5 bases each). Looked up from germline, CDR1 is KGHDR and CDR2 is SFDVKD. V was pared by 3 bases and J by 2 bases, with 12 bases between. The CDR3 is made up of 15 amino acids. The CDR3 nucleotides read TGTGCCACCAGTGATGCGAGGGGACCTCAAGAGACCCAGTACTTC. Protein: CATSDARGPQETQYF.

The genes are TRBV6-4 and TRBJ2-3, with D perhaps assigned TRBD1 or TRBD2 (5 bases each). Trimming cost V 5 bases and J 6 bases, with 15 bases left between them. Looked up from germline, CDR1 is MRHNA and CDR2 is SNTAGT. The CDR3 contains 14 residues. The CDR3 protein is CASSYPGTGDTQYF. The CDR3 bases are TGTGCCAGCAGTTACCCCGGGACGGGGGATACGCAGTATTTT.

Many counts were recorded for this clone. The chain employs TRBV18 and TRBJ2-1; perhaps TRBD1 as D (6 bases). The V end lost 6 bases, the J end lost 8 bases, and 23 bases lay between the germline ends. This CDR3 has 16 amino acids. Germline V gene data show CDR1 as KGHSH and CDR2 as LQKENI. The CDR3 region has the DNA TGTGCCAGCTCCCCGCGGTCGTCTGGACAGTCCGATGAGCAGTTCTTC. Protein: CASSPRSSGQSDEQFF.

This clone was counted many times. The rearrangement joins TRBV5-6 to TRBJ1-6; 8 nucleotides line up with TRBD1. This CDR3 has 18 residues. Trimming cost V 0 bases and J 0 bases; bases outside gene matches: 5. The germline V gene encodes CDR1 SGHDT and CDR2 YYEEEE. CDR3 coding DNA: TGTGCCAGCAGCTTGGGGCAGGGGGCGAGCTCCTATAATTCACCCCTCCACTTT. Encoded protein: CASSLGQGASSYNSPLHF.

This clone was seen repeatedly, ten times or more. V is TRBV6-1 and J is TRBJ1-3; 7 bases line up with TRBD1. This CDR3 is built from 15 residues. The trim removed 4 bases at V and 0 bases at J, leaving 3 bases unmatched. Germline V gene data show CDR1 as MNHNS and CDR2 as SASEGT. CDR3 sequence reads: CASSGGGFSGNTIYF. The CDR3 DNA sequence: TGTGCCAGCAGTGGAGGGGGCTTCTCTGGAAACACCATATATTTT.

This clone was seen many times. CDR3 in amino acids: CASTPPRTGTGHEKLFF. The DNA for the CDR3 is TGTGCCAGTACCCCACCAAGAACGGGGACAGGACACGAAAAACTGTTTTTT. V is TRBV19 and J is TRBJ1-4; 8 bases align to TRBD1. V gave up 7 bases and J gave up 8 bases; unmatched junction bases: 18. The CDR3 covers 17 residues. CDR1 and CDR2 from the germline V gene are LNHDA and SQIVND (reference sequence).

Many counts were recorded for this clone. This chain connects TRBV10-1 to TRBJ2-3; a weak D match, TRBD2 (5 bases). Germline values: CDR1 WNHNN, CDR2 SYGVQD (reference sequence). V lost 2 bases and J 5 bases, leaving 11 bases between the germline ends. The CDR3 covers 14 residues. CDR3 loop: CASSEEGVRDTQYF. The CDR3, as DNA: TGCGCCAGCAGTGAGGAGGGAGTTAGAGATACGCAGTATTTT.

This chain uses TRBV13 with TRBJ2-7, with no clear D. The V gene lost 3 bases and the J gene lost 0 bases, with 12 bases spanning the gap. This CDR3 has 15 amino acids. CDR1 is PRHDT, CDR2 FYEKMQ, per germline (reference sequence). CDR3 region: CASSFRAGFSYEQYF. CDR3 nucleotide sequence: TGTGCCAGCAGCTTTCGGGCAGGTTTCTCCTACGAGCAGTACTTC. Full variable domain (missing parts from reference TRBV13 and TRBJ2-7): AAGVIQSPRHLIKEKRETATLKCYPIPRHDTVYWYQQGPGQDPQFLISFYEKMQSDKGSIPDRFSAQQFSDYHSELNMSSLELGDSALYFCASSFRAGFSYEQYFGPGTRLTVT.

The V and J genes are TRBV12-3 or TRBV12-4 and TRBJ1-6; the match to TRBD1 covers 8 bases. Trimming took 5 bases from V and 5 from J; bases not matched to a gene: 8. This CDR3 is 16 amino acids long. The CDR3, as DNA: TGTGCCAGCAGTCCCGGGACAGGAAGGCATAATTCACCCCTCCACTTT. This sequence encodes CASSPGTGRHNSPLHF.

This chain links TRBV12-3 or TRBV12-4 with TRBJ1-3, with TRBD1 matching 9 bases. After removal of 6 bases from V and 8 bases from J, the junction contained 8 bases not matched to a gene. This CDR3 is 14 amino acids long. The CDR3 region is CASREGQGGDTIYF. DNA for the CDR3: TGTGCCAGCAGAGAGGGACAGGGTGGGGACACCATATATTTT.

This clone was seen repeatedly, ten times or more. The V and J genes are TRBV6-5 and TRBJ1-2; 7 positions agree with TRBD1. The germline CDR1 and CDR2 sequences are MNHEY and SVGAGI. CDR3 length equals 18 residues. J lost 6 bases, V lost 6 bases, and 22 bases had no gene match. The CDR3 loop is CASSYKIHDRAVGNGYTF. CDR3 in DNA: TGTGCCAGCAGCTACAAAATACATGACAGGGCTGTAGGGAATGGCTACACCTTC.

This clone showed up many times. In nucleotides, the CDR3 is TGTGCCAGCAGCCAAGAGAACAGGGACGGCTACACCTTC. Protein product: CASSQENRDGYTF. The V and J genes are TRBV7-9 and TRBJ1-2; D is possibly TRBD1 (6 bases). Germline loops: CDR1 SEHNR, CDR2 FQNEAQ (reference sequence). Between the trimmed V and J ends, which lost 5 bases and 8 bases, there was a span of 15 bases. The CDR3 loop spans 13 amino acids.